The sequence of this T cell receptor beta chain was determined in a study of blood T cell repertoires in COVID-19. Study-wide background: The cDNA or gDNA used as material had been derived from T cells, B-cell-depleted T cells, or PBMCs.

This CDR3 region has 15 residues. V lost 2 bases to trimming and J lost 0 bases; unmatched junction nucleotides: 4. Germline CDR1 and CDR2: SGHNT and YENEEA. How the authors handled the data: Estimates of nucleated cell counts were drawn from the amplification of reference gene primers. The protocol was immunoSEQ multiplex PCR, while the TCRdb copy is restricted to in-frame clones and leaves out a portion. V and J calls and clone size are given by that table; D and trimming were obtained from the DNA. The sample includes 60,000 to 70,000 clones, roughly 90% of them seen just once. The sequenced material came from peripheral blood. This TCR was sampled from a man aged 45-65 years with active COVID-19. The chain links TRBV11-3 to TRBJ2-7; TRBD1 matches 7 bases. CDR3 coding DNA: TGTGCCAGCAGCTTACGGTCAGGGGGCTCCTACGAGCAGTACTTC. It codes for CASSLRSGGSYEQYF.